This T cell receptor (beta chain) was recovered during a study of spatial heterogeneity in lung cancer. Time point reported: sample taken at primary tumor resection. As for this clonotype: Its target is not known.

TCRdb re-called the 5' RACE reads with MiXCR, one entry per CDR3 protein. The repertoire consists of hundreds of distinct CDR3 sequences, with 43% occurring once and the leading ten covering 15% to 20%. Trimming cost V 4 bases and J 1 base; bases outside gene matches: 6. The germline CDR1 and CDR2 sequences are MNHEY and SMNVEV (reference sequence). The CDR3 has 16 amino acids. Study-wide results and limits: Counts that tracked tumor mutation counts were those of expanded intratumoral alpha and beta TCRs.

This TCR was sampled from a female donor with early-stage non-small cell lung cancer. The V gene is TRBV27, the J gene TRBJ2-3; 9 bases agree with TRBD1. Source: lung tumor tissue, taken at surgery. The CDR3 protein is CASSWGTGRRTDTQYF. The CDR3 nucleotides read TGTGCCAGCAGTTGGGGGACAGGGAGGCGCACAGATACGCAGTATTTT.